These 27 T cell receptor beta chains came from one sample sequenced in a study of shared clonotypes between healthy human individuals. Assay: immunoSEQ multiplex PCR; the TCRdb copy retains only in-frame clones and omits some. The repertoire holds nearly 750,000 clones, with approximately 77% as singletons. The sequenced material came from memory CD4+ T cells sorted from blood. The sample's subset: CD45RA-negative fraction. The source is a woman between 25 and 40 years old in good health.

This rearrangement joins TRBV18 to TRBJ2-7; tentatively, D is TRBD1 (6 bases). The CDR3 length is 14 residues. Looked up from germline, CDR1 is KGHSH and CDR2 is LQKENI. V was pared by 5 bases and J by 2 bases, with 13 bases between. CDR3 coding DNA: TGTGCCAGCTCATTCCGGGACAAAGCCTACGAGCAGTACTTC. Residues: CASSFRDKAYEQYF.

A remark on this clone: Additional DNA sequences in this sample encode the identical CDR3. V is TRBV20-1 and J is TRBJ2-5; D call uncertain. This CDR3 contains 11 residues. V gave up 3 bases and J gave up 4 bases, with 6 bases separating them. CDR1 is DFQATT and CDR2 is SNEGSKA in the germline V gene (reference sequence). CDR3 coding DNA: TGCAGTGCTAGGGATCGAGAGACCCAGTACTTC. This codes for CSARDRETQYF.

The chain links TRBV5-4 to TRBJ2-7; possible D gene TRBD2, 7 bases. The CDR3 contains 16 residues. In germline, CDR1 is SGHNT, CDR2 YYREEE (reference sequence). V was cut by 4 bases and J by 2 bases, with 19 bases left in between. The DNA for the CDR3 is TGTGCCAGCAGCCCAAAGGGGGGGGACCAAGCCTACGAGCAGTACTTC. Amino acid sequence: CASSPKGGDQAYEQYF.

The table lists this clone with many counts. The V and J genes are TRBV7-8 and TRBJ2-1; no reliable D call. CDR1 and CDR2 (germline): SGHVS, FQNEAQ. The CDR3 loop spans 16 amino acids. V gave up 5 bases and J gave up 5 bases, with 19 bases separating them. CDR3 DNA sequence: TGTGCCAGCAGCGAAATAGACTCCTGGCCCCACAATGAGCAGTTCTTC. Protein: CASSEIDSWPHNEQFF.

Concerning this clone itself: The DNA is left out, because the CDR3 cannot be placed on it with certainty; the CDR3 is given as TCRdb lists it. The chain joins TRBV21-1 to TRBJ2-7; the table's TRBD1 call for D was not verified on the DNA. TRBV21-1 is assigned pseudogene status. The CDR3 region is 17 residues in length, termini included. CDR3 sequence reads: CASSKALWGQGNSEQYF.

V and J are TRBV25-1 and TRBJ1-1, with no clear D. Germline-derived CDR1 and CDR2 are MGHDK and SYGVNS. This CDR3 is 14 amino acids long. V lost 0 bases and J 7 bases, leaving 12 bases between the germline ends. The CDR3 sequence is CASSEYTGTYEAFF. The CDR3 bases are TGTGCCAGCAGTGAATATACTGGTACCTATGAAGCTTTCTTT. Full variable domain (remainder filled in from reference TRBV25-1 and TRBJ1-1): EADIYQTPRYLVIGTGKKITLECSQTMGHDKMYWYQQDPGMELHLIHYSYGVNSTEKGDLSSESTVSRIRTEHFPLTLESARPSHTSQYLCASSEYTGTYEAFFGQGTRLTVV.

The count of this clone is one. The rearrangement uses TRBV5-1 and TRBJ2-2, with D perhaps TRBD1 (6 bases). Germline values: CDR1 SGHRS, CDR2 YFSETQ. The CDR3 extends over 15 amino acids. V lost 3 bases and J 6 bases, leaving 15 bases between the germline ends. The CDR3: CASSSHRVGAGELFF. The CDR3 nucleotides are TGCGCCAGCAGCTCCCACAGGGTGGGGGCCGGGGAGCTGTTTTTT.

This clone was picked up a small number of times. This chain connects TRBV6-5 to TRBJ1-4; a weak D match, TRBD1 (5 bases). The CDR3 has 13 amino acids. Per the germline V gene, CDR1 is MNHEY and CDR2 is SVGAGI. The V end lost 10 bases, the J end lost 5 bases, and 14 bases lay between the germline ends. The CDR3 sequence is CATLSRGNEKLFF. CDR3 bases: TGTGCCACTCTTTCCCGGGGGAATGAAAAACTGTTTTTT.

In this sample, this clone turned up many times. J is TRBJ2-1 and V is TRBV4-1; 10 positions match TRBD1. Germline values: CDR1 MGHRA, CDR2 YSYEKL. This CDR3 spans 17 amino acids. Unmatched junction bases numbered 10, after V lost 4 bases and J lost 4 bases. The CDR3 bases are TGCGCCAGCAGCCCGCCGCCGGGACAGGGGAATTACAATGAGCAGTTCTTC. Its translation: CASSPPPGQGNYNEQFF.

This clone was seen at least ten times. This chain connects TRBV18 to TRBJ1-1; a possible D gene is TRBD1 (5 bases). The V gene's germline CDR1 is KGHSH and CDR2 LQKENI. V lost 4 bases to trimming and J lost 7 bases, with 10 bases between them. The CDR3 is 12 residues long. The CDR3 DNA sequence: TGTGCCAGCTCACGGCAGGGTGGTGAAGCTTTCTTT. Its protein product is CASSRQGGEAFF.

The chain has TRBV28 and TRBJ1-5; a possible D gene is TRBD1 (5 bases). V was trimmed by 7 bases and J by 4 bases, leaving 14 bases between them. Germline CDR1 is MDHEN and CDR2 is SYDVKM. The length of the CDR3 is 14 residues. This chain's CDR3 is CASTLSGGNQPQHF. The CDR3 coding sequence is TGTGCCAGCACTCTTTCGGGGGGGAATCAGCCCCAGCATTTT.

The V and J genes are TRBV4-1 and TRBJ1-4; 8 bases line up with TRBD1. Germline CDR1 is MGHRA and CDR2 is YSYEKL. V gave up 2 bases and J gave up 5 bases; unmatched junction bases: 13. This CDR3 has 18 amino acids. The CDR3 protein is CASSQSLLVGQGNEKLFF. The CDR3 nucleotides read TGCGCCAGCAGCCAATCTTTATTGGTTGGACAGGGAAATGAAAAACTGTTTTTT.

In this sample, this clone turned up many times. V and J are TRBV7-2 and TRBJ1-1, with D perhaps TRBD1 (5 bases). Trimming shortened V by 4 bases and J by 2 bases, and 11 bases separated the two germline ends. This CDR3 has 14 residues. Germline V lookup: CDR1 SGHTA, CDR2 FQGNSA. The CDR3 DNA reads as TGTGCCAGCAGCTCCCAGGGATACAACACTGAAGCTTTCTTT. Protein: CASSSQGYNTEAFF.

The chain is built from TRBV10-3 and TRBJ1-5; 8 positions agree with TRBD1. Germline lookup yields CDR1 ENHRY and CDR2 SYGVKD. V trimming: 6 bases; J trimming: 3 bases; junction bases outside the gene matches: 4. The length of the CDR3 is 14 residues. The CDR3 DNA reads TGTGCCATCAGCCCGACAGGGGACAATCAGCCCCAGCATTTT. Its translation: CAISPTGDNQPQHF.

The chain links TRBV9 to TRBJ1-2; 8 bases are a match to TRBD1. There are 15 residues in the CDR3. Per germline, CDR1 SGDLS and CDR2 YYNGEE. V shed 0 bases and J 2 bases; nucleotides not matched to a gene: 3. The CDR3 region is CASSVVGTGNYGYTF. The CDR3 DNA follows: TGTGCCAGCAGCGTAGTGGGGACAGGAAACTATGGCTACACCTTC.

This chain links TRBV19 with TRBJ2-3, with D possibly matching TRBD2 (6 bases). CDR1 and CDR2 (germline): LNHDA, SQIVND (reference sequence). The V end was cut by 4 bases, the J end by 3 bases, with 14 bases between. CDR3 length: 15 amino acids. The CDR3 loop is CASSTAGILTDTQYF. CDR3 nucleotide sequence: TGTGCCAGTAGTACGGCGGGAATCTTAACAGATACGCAGTATTTT.

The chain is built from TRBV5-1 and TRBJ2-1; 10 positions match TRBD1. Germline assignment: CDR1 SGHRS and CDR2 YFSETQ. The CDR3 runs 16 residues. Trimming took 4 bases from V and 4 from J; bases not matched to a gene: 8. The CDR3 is CASSREGTGDYNEQFF. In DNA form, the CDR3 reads TGCGCCAGCAGCCGGGAAGGGACAGGGGATTACAATGAGCAGTTCTTC. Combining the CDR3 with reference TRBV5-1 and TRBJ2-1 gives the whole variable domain KAGVTQTPRYLIKTRGQQVTLSCSPISGHRSVSWYQQTPGQGLQFLFEYFSETQRNKGNFPGRFSGRQFSNSRSEMNVSTLELGDSALYLCASSREGTGDYNEQFFGPGTRLTVL.

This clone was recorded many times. As DNA, the CDR3 is TGTGCCAGCAGCTTCGGGACTTTCACCGGGGAGCTGTTTTTT. Translation gives CASSFGTFTGELFF. The V gene is TRBV7-2, the J gene TRBJ2-2; TRBD2 is a possible D gene (6 bases). This CDR3 region has 14 residues. Per the germline V gene, CDR1 is SGHTA and CDR2 is FQGNSA. V lost 3 bases and J 4 bases, leaving 9 bases between the germline ends.

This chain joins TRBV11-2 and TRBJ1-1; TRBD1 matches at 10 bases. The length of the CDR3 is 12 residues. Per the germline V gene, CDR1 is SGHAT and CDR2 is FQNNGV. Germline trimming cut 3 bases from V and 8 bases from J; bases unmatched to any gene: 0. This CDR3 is CASSLGQGEAFF. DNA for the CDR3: TGTGCCAGCAGCTTGGGACAGGGGGAAGCTTTCTTT.

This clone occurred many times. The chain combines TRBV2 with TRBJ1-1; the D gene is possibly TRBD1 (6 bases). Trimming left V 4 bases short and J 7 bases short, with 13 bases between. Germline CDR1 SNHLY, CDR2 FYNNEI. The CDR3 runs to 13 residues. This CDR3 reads CASSGWKGVEAFF. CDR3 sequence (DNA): TGTGCCAGCAGTGGGTGGAAGGGGGTTGAAGCTTTCTTT.

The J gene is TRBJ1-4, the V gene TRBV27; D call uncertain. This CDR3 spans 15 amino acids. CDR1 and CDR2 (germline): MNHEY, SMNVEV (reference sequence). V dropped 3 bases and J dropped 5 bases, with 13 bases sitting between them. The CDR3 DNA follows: TGTGCCAGCAGTTTTTCTAGACAAAGAAATGAAAAACTGTTTTTT. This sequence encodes CASSFSRQRNEKLFF.

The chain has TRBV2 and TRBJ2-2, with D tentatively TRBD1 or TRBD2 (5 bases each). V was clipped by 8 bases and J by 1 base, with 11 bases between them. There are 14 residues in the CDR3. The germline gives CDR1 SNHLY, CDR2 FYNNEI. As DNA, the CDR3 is TGTGCCAGCCGCCTTGGGGGGAACACCGGGGAGCTGTTTTTT. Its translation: CASRLGGNTGELFF.

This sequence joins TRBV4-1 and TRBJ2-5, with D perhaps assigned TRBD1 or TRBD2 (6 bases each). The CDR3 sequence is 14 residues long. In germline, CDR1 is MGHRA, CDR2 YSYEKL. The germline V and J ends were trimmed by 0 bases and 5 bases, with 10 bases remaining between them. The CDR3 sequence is CASSQDLGGETQYF. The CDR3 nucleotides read TGCGCCAGCAGCCAAGATCTAGGGGGGGAGACCCAGTACTTC.

This CDR3 reads CASSLGLAEGYEQYF. The CDR3 region has the DNA TGTGCCAGTAGTCTCGGACTAGCGGAAGGTTACGAGCAGTACTTC. The chain recombines TRBV19 with TRBJ2-7, with 10 bases aligning to TRBD2. The V gene end was trimmed by 5 bases and the J gene end by 4 bases; junction bases not matched to a gene: 8. Germline V gene sequence: CDR1 LNHDA, CDR2 SQIVND (reference sequence). The CDR3 totals 15 residues.

CDR3 sequence reads: CASSKRSPSTDTQYF. The CDR3 DNA reads as TGCGCCAGCAGCAAAAGATCCCCTAGCACAGATACGCAGTATTTT. This chain links TRBV5-1 with TRBJ2-3; D remains unclear. The CDR3 consists of 15 residues. Germline CDR1 SGHRS, CDR2 YFSETQ. V was clipped by 4 bases and J by 0 bases, with 12 bases between them. The entire variable domain, with the rest obtained from reference TRBV5-1 and TRBJ2-3, is as follows: KAGVTQTPRYLIKTRGQQVTLSCSPISGHRSVSWYQQTPGQGLQFLFEYFSETQRNKGNFPGRFSGRQFSNSRSEMNVSTLELGDSALYLCASSKRSPSTDTQYFGPGTRLTVL.

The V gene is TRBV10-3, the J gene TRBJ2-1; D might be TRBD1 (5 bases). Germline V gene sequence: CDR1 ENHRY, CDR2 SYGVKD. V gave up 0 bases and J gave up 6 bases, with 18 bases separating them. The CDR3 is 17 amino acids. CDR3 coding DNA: TGTGCCATCAGTGAGTCAGGTGCAGGGTCCGTCGGCAATGAGCAGTTCTTC. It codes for CAISESGAGSVGNEQFF.

CDR3: CASSPQRVRGPRETQYF. In nucleotides, the CDR3 is TGTGCCAGCAGCCCCCAGCGAGTGAGGGGGCCACGGGAGACCCAGTACTTC. This chain joins TRBV11-2 and TRBJ2-5; 7 nucleotides line up with TRBD1. The ends lost 5 bases at V and 5 bases at J; junction bases unmatched: 17. Germline assignment: CDR1 SGHAT and CDR2 FQNNGV. This CDR3 region has 17 residues.